The text below deals with one T cell receptor beta chain. Its recognized antigen is unknown. It has no much larger one-base neighbor in the sample; base qualities were not kept. The sample originates from a study of blood T cell repertoires in COVID-19 (dated by TCRdb to about 2020). About the full investigation: Collaborator samples came from the United States, Italy and Spain and covered acute and convalescent phases of COVID-19. The material from the prospective study consisted of cDNA or gDNA derived from T cells, B-cell-depleted T cells, or PBMCs. The dataset comprised deeply sampled blood TCRbeta repertoires from subjects exposed to, actively infected with, or recovered from COVID-19. The repertoires were released in a freely available public database intended as a resource for research on the immune response to SARS-CoV-2. Samples came from the ongoing ImmuneRACE study (first 160 participants) plus 1,254 subjects from 6 global collaborators. The sample metadata nearly always contained a de-identified subject ID, COVID-19 status, age in years and sex. Where available, HLA class I and class II types were obtained from metadata supplied by the sample provider rather than from assay-based typing.

TCRbeta CDR3 regions were amplified from genomic DNA using the immunoSEQ Assay, a bias-controlled multiplex PCR. The authors processed their data as follows. Within the assay, amplification of reference gene primers was used to estimate how many nucleated cells each sample contained. To quantify the absolute abundance of each unique TCRbeta CDR3 rearrangement, sequence reads were collapsed and filtered. For each sample, productive Simpson clonality was calculated as the square root of Simpson's diversity index over productive rearrangements. TCRdb re-hosts the immuneACCESS table, in-frame sequences only. Its copies lack some clones; in the studies checked, an unresolved V gene accounts for under half of them, and the cause for the rest is not known. V, J and clone size reflect that table, while D and trimming were determined from the DNA. The sample profile shows hundreds of thousands of clones; approximately 90% of them were found once. The top ten clonotypes cover approximately 3% of the sample.

On the study overall, not on this receptor specifically: How much clinical and demographic metadata was included differed by source and by participant, and the metadata was provided uncurated.

Participants in the prospective study were enrolled through a virtual design, were aged roughly 18 to 100 years, and lived in roughly 25 United States geographic areas. Cohort assignment in the prospective study relied on participant-reported clinical history from a screening survey and a study questionnaire. For ImmuneRACE Cohort 3, a participant was defined as recovered based on two consecutive negative NP/OP PCR tests, clearance by a healthcare professional, or resolution of symptoms. In the prospective study, whole blood, serum and a nasopharyngeal or oropharyngeal swab were collected from each participant by mobile phlebotomists. Prospective study participants could optionally give additional blood draws and questionnaires over a roughly two-month period. Before DNA extraction, blood samples from the prospective study were shipped at room temperature or frozen. Taken from cysteine to phenylalanine, the CDR3 has 18 residues. Here the CDR3 DNA is all that survives: 54 bases in frame from base 1. As encoded in the germline V gene (reference sequence), CDR1 is MNHEY while CDR2 is SMNVEV. The junction shows trimming of 0 bases on V and 2 bases on J, plus 20 bases between the germline ends.

Sequences were obtained from PBMCs or T cells enriched from blood (not recorded which). The V and J segments used are TRBV27 and TRBJ2-7, with TRBD1 as a weak D call on 6 bases. The sequence derives from a woman aged 45-65 years who had recovered from COVID-19. The CDR3 here reads CASSLSAGVAIGTYEQYF. In nucleotides, the sequence is TGTGCCAGCAGTTTATCGGCAGGGGTCGCGATCGGAACCTACGAGCAGTACTTC.